This passage covers 2 T cell receptor beta chains from one sample sequenced in a study of CD8 T cells in Susac syndrome. Random-hexamer reverse transcription was applied to about 0.5 to 1 ug RNA. TCRdb reanalysed the immunoSEQ multiplex PCR reads using MiXCR and keeps one entry per CDR3 protein. The sample yields about 250,000 distinct CDR3 sequences, 93% seen once. The sequenced sample consisted of CD4+ T cells from PBMCs. The receptor source for this set is a human donor with multiple sclerosis.

The rearrangement uses TRBV28 and TRBJ2-5, with D perhaps matching TRBD2 (6 bases). The V end lost 5 bases, the J end lost 2 bases, and 18 bases lay between the germline ends. The CDR3 is 16 residues long. CDR1 MDHEN and CDR2 SYDVKM come from the germline V gene. The CDR3 sequence is CASSPARAGFQETQYF. The DNA for the CDR3 is TGTGCCAGCAGTCCAGCCCGGGCGGGATTTCAAGAGACCCAGTACTTC.

This clonotype was seen a single time. The chain has TRBV10-3 and TRBJ2-2, with D perhaps being TRBD1 or TRBD2 (5 bases each). The CDR3 has 16 residues. The germline V gene has CDR1 ENHRY and CDR2 SYGVKD. Trimming left V 7 bases short and J 3 bases short, with 18 bases between. The CDR3 protein is CAINQAGTVDTGELFF. The CDR3 DNA follows: TGTGCCATCAACCAAGCCGGGACCGTAGACACCGGGGAGCTGTTTTTT.